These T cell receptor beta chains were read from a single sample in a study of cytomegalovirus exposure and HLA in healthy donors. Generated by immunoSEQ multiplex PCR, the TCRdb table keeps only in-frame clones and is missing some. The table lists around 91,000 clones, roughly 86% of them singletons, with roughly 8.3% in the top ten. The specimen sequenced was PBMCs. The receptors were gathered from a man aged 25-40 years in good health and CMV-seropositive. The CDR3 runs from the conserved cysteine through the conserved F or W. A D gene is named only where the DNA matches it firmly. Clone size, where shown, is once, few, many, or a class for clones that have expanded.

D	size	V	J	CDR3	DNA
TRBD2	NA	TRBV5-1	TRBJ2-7	CASSLALAGDNEQYF	TGCGCCAGCAGTCTGGCCCTAGCGGGAGACAACGAGCAGTACTTC
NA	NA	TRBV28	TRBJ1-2	CASETGGRGYTF	TGTGCCAGTGAAACTGGGGGCAGGGGCTACACCTTC
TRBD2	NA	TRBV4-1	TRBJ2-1	CASSQESSGRARHNEQFF	TGCGCCAGCAGCCAAGAATCTAGCGGGAGGGCGCGCCACAATGAGCAGTTCTTC
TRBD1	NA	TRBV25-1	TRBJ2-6	CASVQGSGANVLTF	TGTGCCAGCGTACAGGGGTCTGGGGCCAACGTCCTGACTTTC
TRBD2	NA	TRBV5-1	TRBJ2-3	CASSPGTSGFDTQYF	TGCGCCAGCAGCCCCGGGACTAGCGGGTTCGATACGCAGTATTTT
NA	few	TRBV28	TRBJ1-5	CASSLSPAVSNQPQHF	TGTGCCAGCAGTTTATCCCCAGCGGTTAGCAATCAGCCCCAGCATTTT
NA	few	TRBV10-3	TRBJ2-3	CAISVGQPQGDTQYF	TGTGCCATCAGTGTTGGACAGCCCCAGGGCGATACGCAGTATTTT
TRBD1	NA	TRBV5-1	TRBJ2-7	CASSPGWTGGVYEQYF	TGCGCCAGCAGCCCGGGATGGACAGGGGGTGTCTACGAGCAGTACTTC
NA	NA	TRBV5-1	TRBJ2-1	CASGSGRPSYNEQFF	TGCGCCAGTGGAAGCGGACGGCCCTCCTACAATGAGCAGTTCTTC
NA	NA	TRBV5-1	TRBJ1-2	CASSLEMGVGYGYTF	TGCGCCAGCAGCTTGGAAATGGGAGTCGGGTATGGCTACACCTTC
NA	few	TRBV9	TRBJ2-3	CASSATAQGTDTQYF	TGTGCCAGCAGCGCGACCGCTCAGGGCACAGATACGCAGTATTTT
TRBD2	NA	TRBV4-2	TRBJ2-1	CASNARVAGDVNEQFF	TGTGCCAGCAACGCCAGGGTAGCGGGCGATGTCAATGAGCAGTTCTTC
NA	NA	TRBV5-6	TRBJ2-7	CASSRIATRYEQYF	TGTGCCAGCAGCCGAATAGCGACACGCTACGAGCAGTACTTC
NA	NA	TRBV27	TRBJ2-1	CASRLNRVHEQFF	TGTGCCAGCAGACTTAACAGGGTCCATGAGCAGTTCTTC
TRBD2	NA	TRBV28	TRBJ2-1	CASSLTTSGMLF	TGTGCCAGCAGTTTAACGACTAGCGGGATGCTCTTC
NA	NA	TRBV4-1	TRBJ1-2	CASSQPRGSYGYTF	TGCGCCAGCAGCCAGCCCCGGGGGTCCTATGGCTACACCTTC